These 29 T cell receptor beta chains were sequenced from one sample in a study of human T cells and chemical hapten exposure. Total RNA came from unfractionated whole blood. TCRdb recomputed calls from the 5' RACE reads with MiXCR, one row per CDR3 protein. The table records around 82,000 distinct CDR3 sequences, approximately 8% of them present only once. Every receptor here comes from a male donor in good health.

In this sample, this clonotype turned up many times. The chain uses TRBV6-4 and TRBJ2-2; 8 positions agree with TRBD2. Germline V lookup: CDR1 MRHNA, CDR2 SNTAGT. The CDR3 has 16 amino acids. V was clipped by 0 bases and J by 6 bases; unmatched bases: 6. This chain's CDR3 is CASSDSASGRAGELFF. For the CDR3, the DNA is TGTGCCAGCAGTGACTCGGCTAGCGGGCGAGCCGGGGAGCTGTTTTTT.

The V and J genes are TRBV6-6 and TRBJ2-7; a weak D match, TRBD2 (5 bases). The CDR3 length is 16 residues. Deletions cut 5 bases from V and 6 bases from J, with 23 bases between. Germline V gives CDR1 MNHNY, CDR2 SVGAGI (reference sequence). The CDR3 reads CASSPRADSRAGEQYF. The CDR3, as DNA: TGTGCCAGCAGTCCCCGAGCGGACTCACGAGCAGGCGAGCAGTACTTC.

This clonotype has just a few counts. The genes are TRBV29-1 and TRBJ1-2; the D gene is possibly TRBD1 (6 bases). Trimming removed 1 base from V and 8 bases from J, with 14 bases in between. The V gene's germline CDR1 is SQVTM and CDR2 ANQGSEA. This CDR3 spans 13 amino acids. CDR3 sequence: CSVEGLTGGGYTF. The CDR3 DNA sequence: TGCAGCGTTGAAGGATTGACAGGAGGCGGCTACACCTTC.

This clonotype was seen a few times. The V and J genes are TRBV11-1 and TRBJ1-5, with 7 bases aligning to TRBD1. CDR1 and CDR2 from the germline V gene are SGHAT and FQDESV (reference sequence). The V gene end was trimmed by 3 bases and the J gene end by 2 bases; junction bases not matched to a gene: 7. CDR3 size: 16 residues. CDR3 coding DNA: TGTGCCAGCAGCTTCCGGGACAGATCTGGCAATCAGCCCCAGCATTTT. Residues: CASSFRDRSGNQPQHF.

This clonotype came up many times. Written as DNA, the CDR3 is TGCAGTGCTAGAGGTCAGGGGGTGGAAAAACTGTTTTTT. This gives the protein CSARGQGVEKLFF. This chain uses TRBV20-1 with TRBJ1-4, with 7 bases that match TRBD1. The CDR3 spans 13 residues. CDR1 and CDR2 from the germline V gene are DFQATT and SNEGSKA (reference sequence). Losses at the gene ends were 1 base for V and 8 bases for J; bases not matched to a gene: 4.

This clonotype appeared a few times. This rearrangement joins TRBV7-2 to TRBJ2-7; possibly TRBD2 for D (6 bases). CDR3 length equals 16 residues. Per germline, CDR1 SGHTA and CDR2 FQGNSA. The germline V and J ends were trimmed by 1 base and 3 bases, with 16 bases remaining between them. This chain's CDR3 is CASSLVSGTQFYEQYF. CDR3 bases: TGTGCCAGCAGCTTAGTTTCCGGGACTCAATTCTACGAGCAGTACTTC.

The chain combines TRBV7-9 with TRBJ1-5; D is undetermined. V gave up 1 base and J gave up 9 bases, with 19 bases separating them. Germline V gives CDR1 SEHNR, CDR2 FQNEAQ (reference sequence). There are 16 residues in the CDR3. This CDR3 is CASSLGPIMAEWPQHF. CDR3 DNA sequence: TGTGCCAGCAGCTTAGGACCGATTATGGCGGAATGGCCCCAGCATTTT.

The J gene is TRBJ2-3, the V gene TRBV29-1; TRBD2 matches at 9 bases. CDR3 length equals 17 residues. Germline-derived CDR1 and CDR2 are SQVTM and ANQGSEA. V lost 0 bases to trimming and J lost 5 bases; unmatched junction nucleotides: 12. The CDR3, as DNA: TGCAGCGTTGAAGATTCGATAACTAGCGGGCAACTAGATACGCAGTATTTT. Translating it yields CSVEDSITSGQLDTQYF.

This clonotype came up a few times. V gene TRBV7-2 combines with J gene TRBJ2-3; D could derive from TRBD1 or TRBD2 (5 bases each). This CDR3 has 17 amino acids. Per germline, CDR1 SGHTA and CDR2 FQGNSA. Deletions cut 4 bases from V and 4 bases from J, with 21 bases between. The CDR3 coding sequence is TGTGCCAGCAGCTATCGGACCGGGACCCCGCGGGCAGATACGCAGTATTTT. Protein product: CASSYRTGTPRADTQYF.

The DNA for the CDR3 is TGTGCCAGCAGCGGACAGGGTCAAATGAATCAGCCCCAGCATTTT. Protein sequence: CASSGQGQMNQPQHF. This chain uses TRBV27 with TRBJ1-5, with 8 bases lining up with TRBD1. Germline V lookup: CDR1 MNHEY, CDR2 SMNVEV (reference sequence). The CDR3 covers 15 residues. V shed 6 bases and J 4 bases; nucleotides not matched to a gene: 8.

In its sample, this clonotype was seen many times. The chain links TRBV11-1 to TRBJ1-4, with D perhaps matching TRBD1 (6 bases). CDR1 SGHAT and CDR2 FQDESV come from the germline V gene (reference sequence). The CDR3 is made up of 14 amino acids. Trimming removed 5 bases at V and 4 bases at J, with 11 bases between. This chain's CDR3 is CASSGQLGNEKLFF. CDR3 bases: TGTGCCAGCAGCGGACAGCTGGGTAATGAAAAACTGTTTTTT.

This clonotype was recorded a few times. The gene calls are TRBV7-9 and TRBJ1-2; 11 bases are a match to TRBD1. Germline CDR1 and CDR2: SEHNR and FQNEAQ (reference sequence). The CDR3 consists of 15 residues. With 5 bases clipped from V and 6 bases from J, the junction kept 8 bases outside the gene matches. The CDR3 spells CASSARTGGSDGYTF. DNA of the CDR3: TGTGCCAGCAGCGCCCGGACAGGGGGCTCAGATGGCTACACCTTC.

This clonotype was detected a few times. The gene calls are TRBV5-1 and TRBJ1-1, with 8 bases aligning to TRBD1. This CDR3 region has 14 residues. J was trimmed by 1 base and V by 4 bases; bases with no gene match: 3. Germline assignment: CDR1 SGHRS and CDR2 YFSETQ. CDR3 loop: CASSGTGQNTEAFF. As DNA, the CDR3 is TGCGCCAGCAGCGGGACAGGACAGAACACTGAAGCTTTCTTT.

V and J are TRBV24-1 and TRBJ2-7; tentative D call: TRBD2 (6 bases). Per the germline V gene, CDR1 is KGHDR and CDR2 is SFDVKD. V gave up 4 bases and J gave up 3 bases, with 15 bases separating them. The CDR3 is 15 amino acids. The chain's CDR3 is CATSDSGEDDYEQYF. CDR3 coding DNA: TGTGCCACCAGTGACTCGGGAGAGGACGACTACGAGCAGTACTTC.

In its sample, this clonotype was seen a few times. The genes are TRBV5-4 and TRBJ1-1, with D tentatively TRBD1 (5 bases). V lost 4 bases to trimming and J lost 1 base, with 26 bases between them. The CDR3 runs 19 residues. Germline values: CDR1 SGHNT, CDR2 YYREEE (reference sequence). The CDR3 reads CASSPDIPSETNRNTEAFF. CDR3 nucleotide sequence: TGTGCCAGCAGCCCGGACATCCCCAGCGAAACCAACAGGAACACTGAAGCTTTCTTT.

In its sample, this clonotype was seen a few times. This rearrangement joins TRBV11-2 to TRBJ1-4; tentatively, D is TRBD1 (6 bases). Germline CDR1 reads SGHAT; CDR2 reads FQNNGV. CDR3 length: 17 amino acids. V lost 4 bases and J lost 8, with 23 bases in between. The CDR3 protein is CASSSTPWTELGEKLFF. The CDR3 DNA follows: TGTGCCAGCAGCTCAACACCCTGGACAGAATTGGGCGAAAAACTGTTTTTT.

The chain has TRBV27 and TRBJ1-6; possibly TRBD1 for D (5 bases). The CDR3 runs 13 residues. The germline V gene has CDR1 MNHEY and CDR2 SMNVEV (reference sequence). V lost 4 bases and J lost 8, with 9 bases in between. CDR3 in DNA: TGTGCCAGCAGTTACGGGGCCGATTCACCCCTCCACTTT. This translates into CASSYGADSPLHF.

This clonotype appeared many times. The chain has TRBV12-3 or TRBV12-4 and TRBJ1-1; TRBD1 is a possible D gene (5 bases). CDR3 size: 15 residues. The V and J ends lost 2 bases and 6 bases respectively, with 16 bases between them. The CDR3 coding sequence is TGTGCCAGCAGTTTAACGGGACTTCTAGGGGCTGAAGCTTTCTTT. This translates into CASSLTGLLGAEAFF.

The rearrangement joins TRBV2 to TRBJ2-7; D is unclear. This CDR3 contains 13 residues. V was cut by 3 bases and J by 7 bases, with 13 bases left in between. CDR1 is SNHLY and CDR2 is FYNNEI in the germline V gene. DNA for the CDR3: TGTGCCAGCAGTGATTGGACGGCCCCTGAGCAGTACTTC. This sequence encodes CASSDWTAPEQYF.

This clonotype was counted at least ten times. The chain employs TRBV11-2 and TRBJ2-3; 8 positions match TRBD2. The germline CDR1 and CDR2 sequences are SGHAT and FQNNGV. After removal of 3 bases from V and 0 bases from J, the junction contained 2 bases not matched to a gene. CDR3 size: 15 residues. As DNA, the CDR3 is TGTGCCAGCAGCTTTAGCGGGACAAGCACAGATACGCAGTATTTT. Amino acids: CASSFSGTSTDTQYF.

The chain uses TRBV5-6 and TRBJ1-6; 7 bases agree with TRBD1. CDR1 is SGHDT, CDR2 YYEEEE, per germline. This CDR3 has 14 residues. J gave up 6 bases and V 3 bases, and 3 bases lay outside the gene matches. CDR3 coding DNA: TGTGCCAGCAGCTCGGGACAGACTAATTCACCCCTCCACTTT. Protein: CASSSGQTNSPLHF.

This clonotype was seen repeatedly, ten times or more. CDR3 DNA sequence: TGTGCCAGCAGTGAAGTTCGGACAGCCTCGTCCCTAAACATTCAGTACTTC. Its protein is CASSEVRTASSLNIQYF. V is TRBV2 and J is TRBJ2-4; possibly TRBD1 for D (6 bases). The germline CDR1 and CDR2 sequences are SNHLY and FYNNEI. With 1 base removed from V and 6 bases from J, the gap between germline ends came to 19 bases. The CDR3 extends over 17 amino acids.

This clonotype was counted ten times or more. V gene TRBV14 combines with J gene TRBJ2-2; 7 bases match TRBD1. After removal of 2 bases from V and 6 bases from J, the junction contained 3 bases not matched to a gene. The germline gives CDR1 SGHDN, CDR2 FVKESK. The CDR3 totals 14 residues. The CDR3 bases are TGTGCCAGCAGCCAATCCGGGACAGCCGGGGAGCTGTTTTTT. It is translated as CASSQSGTAGELFF.

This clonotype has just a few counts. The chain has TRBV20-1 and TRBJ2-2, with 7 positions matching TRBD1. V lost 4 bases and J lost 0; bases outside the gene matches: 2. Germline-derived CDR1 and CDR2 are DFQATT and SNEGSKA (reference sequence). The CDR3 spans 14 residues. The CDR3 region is CSAIDRANTGELFF. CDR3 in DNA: TGCAGTGCTATCGACAGGGCGAACACCGGGGAGCTGTTTTTT.

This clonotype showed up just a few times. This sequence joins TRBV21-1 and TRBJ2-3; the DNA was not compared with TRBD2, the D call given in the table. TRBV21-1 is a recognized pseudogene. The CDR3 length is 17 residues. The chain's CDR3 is CASSKEGASGPTDTQYF. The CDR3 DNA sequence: TGTGCCAGCAGCAAAGAGGGGGCTAGCGGCCCCACAGATACGCAGTATTTT.

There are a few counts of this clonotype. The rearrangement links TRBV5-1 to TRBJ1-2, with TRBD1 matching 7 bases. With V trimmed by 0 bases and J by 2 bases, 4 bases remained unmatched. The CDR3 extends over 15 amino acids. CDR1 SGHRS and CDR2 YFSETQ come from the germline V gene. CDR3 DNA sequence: TGCGCCAGCAGCTTGGGGACAGGACCCAACTATGGCTACACCTTC. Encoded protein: CASSLGTGPNYGYTF.

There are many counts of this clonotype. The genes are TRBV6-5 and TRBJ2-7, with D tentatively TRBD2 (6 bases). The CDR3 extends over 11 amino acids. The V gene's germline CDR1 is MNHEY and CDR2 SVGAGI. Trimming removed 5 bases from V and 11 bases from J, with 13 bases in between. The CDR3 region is CASSHGGIKYF. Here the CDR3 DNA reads TGTGCCAGCAGTCACGGGGGAATTAAGTACTTC.

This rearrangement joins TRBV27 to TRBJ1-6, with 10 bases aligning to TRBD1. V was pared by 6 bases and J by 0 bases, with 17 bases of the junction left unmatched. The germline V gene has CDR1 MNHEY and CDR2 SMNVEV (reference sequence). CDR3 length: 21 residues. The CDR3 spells CASSGIPWTGGKVSYNSPLHF. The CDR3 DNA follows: TGTGCCAGCAGCGGAATTCCTTGGACAGGGGGAAAGGTCTCCTATAATTCACCCCTCCACTTT.

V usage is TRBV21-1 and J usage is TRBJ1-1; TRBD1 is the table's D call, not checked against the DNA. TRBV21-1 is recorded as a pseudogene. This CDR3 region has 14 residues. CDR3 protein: CASSSGQKGTEAFF. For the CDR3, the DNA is TGTGCCAGCAGTTCTGGACAAAAGGGCACTGAAGCTTTCTTT.